This paragraph covers one T cell receptor (beta chain) sequence. Germline V CDR1 and CDR2: SGHNT, YYREEE (reference sequence). Deletions cut 0 bases from V and 5 bases from J, with 9 bases between. There are 14 residues in the CDR3. Per the original data handling: Estimation of nucleated cell counts was performed using reference gene primer amplification. Produced via immunoSEQ multiplex PCR; TCRdb's table is partial and in-frame only. D and trimming come from the DNA, and the V and J calls and clone size come from that table. The sample contains about 400,000 clones, roughly 85% of which appear only once. This entry belongs to a study of blood T cell repertoires in COVID-19. Looking at the study overall: Some COVID-19 samples were acute and others convalescent; all came from the United States, Italy and Spain.

This sequence was found in a woman aged 18-29 years with acute COVID-19. This chain uses TRBV5-4 with TRBJ1-5; possible D gene TRBD1, 5 bases. Sequenced material: PBMCs or T cells enriched from blood (not recorded which). The CDR3 sequence is CASSLEGRDQPQHF. As DNA, the CDR3 is TGTGCCAGCAGCTTGGAGGGCAGGGATCAGCCCCAGCATTTT.